The rows below give T cell receptor beta chains drawn from one sample of a study of T cells in Graves' hyperthyroidism and ophthalmopathy. TCRdb processed the multiplex PCR reads anew with MiXCR; each CDR3 protein has one entry. Among 600,000 to 650,000 distinct CDR3 sequences listed, around 21% were seen once. The source material was blood. Receptors were obtained from a man aged 30-40 years with Graves' ophthalmopathy. The CDR3 runs from the conserved cysteine through the conserved F or W. Fields, in order: J gene, clone size, D gene, V gene, CDR3 DNA, CDR3 protein. D genes are given only for firm matches. Expanded clones get a size class; other rows say once, few or many, or leave the size out.

>TRBJ1-1|NA|NA|TRBV9
TGTGCCAGCAGCCATAATTCCAACACTGAAGCTTTCTTT
CASSHNSNTEAFF
>TRBJ2-2|few|NA|TRBV7-3
TGTGCCAGCAGCTTCCTTGCGAACACCGGGGAGCTGTTTTTT
CASSFLANTGELFF
>TRBJ2-2|NA|TRBD1|TRBV29-1
TGCAGCGTGGGACAGGGACCCGGGGAGCTGTTTTTT
CSVGQGPGELFF
>TRBJ2-1|few|TRBD1|TRBV19
TGTGCCAGTAGCTCACAGGGGGCCAATGAGCAGTTCTTC
CASSSQGANEQFF
>TRBJ2-6|NA|TRBD1|TRBV5-1
TGCGCCAGCAGCTTGACAGGGGGCGCCTCTGGGGCCAACGTCCTGACTTTC
CASSLTGGASGANVLTF
>TRBJ1-1|many|NA|TRBV7-2
TGTGCCAGCAGCTTAGCGTTTGGGGGTTTGGGCACTGAAGCTTTCTTT
CASSLAFGGLGTEAFF
>TRBJ1-4|NA|NA|TRBV7-2
TGTGCCAGCAGCCCGGACGGGTTTGGTGAAAAACTGTTTTTT
CASSPDGFGEKLFF
>TRBJ2-2|few|NA|TRBV24-1
TGTGCCACCAGTGATCCGGGACCTAACTTCACCGGGGAGCTGTTTTTT
CATSDPGPNFTGELFF
>TRBJ2-3|few|TRBD2|TRBV6-1
TGTGCCAGCAGTGAAGCCCCGACTAGCGGGAGCACAGATACGCAGTATTTT
CASSEAPTSGSTDTQYF
>TRBJ2-7|NA|NA|TRBV7-3
TGTGCCAGCAGCACAAGGGACGGGGTCGGCGAGCAGTACTTC
CASSTRDGVGEQYF
>TRBJ2-5|NA|TRBD1|TRBV19
TGTGCCAGTAGTATAGTGACAGGGGGTTCGGAGACCCAGTACTTC
CASSIVTGGSETQYF
>TRBJ1-1|NA|TRBD1|TRBV11-2
TGTGCCAGCAGCTTCATCCAGGGGGTTGGTGAAGCTTTCTTT
CASSFIQGVGEAFF
>TRBJ2-7|NA|TRBD2|TRBV12-3/TRBV12-4
TGTGCCAGCAGTCCGGGACTAGCGTCCCACGAGCAGTACTTC
CASSPGLASHEQYF
>TRBJ2-5|NA|TRBD1|TRBV14
TGTGCCAGCACGCCCGGGACAGGGTACCAAGAGACCCAGTACTTC
CASTPGTGYQETQYF
>TRBJ2-1|many|NA|TRBV28
TGTGCCAGCATACCCTCAGCCGGGACATTCCGCCCCGAGGCGCAGTTCTTC
CASIPSAGTFRPEAQFF
>TRBJ1-2|many|NA|TRBV6-5
TGTGCCAGCAGTTACTCCGGACAGTACGCCTATGGCTACACCTTC
CASSYSGQYAYGYTF
>TRBJ1-5|few|NA|TRBV20-1
TGCAGTGTACGAAAAGGGCCGGGTCAGCCCCAGCATTTT
CSVRKGPGQPQHF
>TRBJ1-1|NA|NA|TRBV7-8
TGTGCCAGCAGCTTTCAGGACTACACTGAAGCTTTCTTT
CASSFQDYTEAFF
>TRBJ1-1|many|NA|TRBV3-1
TGTGCCAGCAGCCAAGATCCTCCGGGGACGGAGGCTGAAGCTTTCTTT
CASSQDPPGTEAEAFF
>TRBJ2-2|NA|NA|TRBV19
TGTGCCAGTAAAGGACGGGAGCGGTCCGGGGAGCTGTTTTTT
CASKGRERSGELFF
>TRBJ2-7|NA|NA|TRBV14
TGTGCCAGCAGCAAACGGACTGCTGACTACGAGCAGTACTTC
CASSKRTADYEQYF
>TRBJ2-1|many|TRBD2|TRBV2
TGTGCCAGCACGGGGGGTCGGTCGGGCAATGAGCAGTTCTTC
CASTGGRSGNEQFF
>TRBJ2-7|few|TRBD1|TRBV6-1
TGTGCCAGCAAAACCAACCCGGGACAGGGCGGCCACGAGCAGTACTTC
CASKTNPGQGGHEQYF
>TRBJ2-5|few|NA|TRBV20-1
TGCAGTGCTAGAGAAAGGGACTTCCGCTCCGAGACCCAGTACTTC
CSARERDFRSETQYF
>TRBJ2-5|NA|TRBD2|TRBV27
TGTGCCAGCAGTTTAAAAGAGGGAGGGCCGGCAGAGACCCAGTACTTC
CASSLKEGGPAETQYF
>TRBJ2-1|NA|TRBD2|TRBV5-1
TGCGCCAGCAGCCCAAGTAGCGGGAGGGCCGAAGAGCAGTTCTTC
CASSPSSGRAEEQFF